This T cell receptor (beta chain) was sequenced in a study of T-cell memory formation after mild COVID-19. TCRalpha and TCRbeta libraries used 5'RACE with constant-segment primers and UMIs. TCRdb fed the 5' RACE reads into MiXCR, producing one record per CDR3 protein. The sample consists of about 430,000 distinct CDR3 sequences, approximately 24% of them appearing once. The ends were cut back, 4 bases at V and 6 bases at J, with 16 bases in the middle. This CDR3 has 14 amino acids. Germline CDR1 SNHLY, CDR2 FYNNEI. Material for sequencing was PBMCs or a T cell subset sorted from them (not recorded which). This rearrangement joins TRBV2 to TRBJ2-7; D unresolved. The receptor comes from an adult woman who had mild COVID-19 (a few samples of this study predate the infection). Cell type and time point are not known. CDR3 nucleotide sequence: TGTGCCAGCAGTGGAAAATTTGGGCGTAGCGAGCAGTACTTC. It encodes CASSGKFGRSEQYF.